This TCR beta chain was recorded in a study of blood T cell repertoires in COVID-19. About the study: Sites in the United States, Italy and Spain provided acute and convalescent COVID-19 samples. PBMCs, B-cell-depleted T cells, or T cells provided the cDNA or gDNA that made up the material.

The authors' processing: It was from reference gene primer amplification that nucleated cell counts were estimated. Clones were sequenced by immunoSEQ multiplex PCR, and TCRdb holds only the in-frame ones, with some missing. The DNA gave D and trimming, while V, J and clone size come from that table. This repertoire shows 270,000 or so clones, 81% found once; its top ten account for around 2.9%. The CDR3 length is 20 residues. The ends lost 0 bases at V and 5 bases at J; junction bases unmatched: 20. Germline CDR1 SGHNT, CDR2 YYREEE (reference sequence). The V and J genes are TRBV5-4 and TRBJ2-5; 9 bases fit TRBD2. The receptor's source is a woman in her sixties with active or convalescent COVID-19. Sequences were obtained from peripheral blood. The CDR3 is CASSLDGVASGVRRGETQYF. The DNA of the CDR3 is TGTGCCAGCAGCTTGGATGGGGTGGCTAGCGGGGTCCGGCGGGGGGAGACCCAGTACTTC.